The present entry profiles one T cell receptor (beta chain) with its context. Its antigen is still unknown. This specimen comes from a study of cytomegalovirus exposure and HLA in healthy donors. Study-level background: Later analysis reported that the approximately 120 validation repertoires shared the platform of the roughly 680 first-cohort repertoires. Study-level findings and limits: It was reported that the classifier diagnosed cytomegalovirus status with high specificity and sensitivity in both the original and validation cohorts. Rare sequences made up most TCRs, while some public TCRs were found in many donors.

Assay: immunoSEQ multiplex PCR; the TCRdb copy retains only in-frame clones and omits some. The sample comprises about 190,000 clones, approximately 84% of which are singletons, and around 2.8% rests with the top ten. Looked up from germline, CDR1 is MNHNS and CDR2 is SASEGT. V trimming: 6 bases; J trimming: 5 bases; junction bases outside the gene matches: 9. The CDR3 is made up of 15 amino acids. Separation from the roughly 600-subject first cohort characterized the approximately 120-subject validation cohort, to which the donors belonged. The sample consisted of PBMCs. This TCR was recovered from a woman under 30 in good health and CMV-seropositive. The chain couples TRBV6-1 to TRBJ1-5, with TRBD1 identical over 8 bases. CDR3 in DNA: TGTGCCAGCAGGCCGGGACAGGAACCGTATCAGCCCCAGCATTTT. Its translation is CASRPGQEPYQPQHF.